A selection of T cell receptor beta chains follows, all from one sample in a study of blood T cell repertoires in COVID-19. Assay used: immunoSEQ multiplex PCR; TCRdb lists only in-frame clones, some missing. Among around 200,000 clones listed, roughly 86% were seen once. Sequenced sample: peripheral blood. Receptor source: a man aged 40-49 years with active or convalescent COVID-19. The CDR3 runs from the conserved cysteine through the conserved F or W. Fields, in order: clone size, J gene, V gene, D gene, CDR3 DNA, CDR3 protein. A D gene is named only where the DNA matches it firmly. Expanded clones are given a class, and other clones once, few, many or no size at all.

once,TRBJ1-5,TRBV27,TRBD1,TGTGCCAGCAGTTTGGCGCTTACAGGGGGCCAGCCCCAGCATTTT,CASSLALTGGQPQHF
-,TRBJ1-5,TRBV30,-,TGTGCCTGGAGTGTGGGGGGTCCTCAGCCCCAGCATTTT,CAWSVGGPQPQHF
-,TRBJ2-3,TRBV19,TRBD1,TGTGCCAGTAGTACGGGGACAGGGGGCTGGAGAGATACGCAGTATTTT,CASSTGTGGWRDTQYF
-,TRBJ1-1,TRBV5-4,TRBD1,TGTGCCAGCAGGGCAACAGGGGGCTTAACTGAAGCTATCTTT,CASRATGGLTEAIF
-,TRBJ2-1,TRBV6-5,TRBD2,TGTGCCAGCAGTTACTCGTTGGTAGCGGGTAAAGAGCAGTTCTTC,CASSYSLVAGKEQFF
once,TRBJ1-6,TRBV6-5,TRBD1,TGTGCCAGCAGTTCCCGGACAGGGACGTTAGGGTCACCCCTCCACTTT,CASSSRTGTLGSPLHF
-,TRBJ2-4,TRBV7-3,TRBD1,TGTGCCAGCAGCTTAACGGCAGGGGGCTCACCCGATATAGCCAAAAACATTCAGTACTTC,CASSLTAGGSPDIAKNIQYF
-,TRBJ1-2,TRBV10-3,TRBD1,TGTGCCACGCGACAGGGAGGCAACTATGGCTACACCTTC,CATRQGGNYGYTF
-,TRBJ2-3,TRBV6-2/TRBV6-3,TRBD2,TGTGCCAGCAGTCCCATTGTTTCGGGGGGAGATACGCAGTATTTT,CASSPIVSGGDTQYF
-,TRBJ1-1,TRBV25-1,TRBD1,TGTGCCAGCAGTGAGGCCGGGACAGGGTCTGAAGCTTTCTTT,CASSEAGTGSEAFF
-,TRBJ2-1,TRBV5-1,TRBD1,TGCGCCAGCAGCTTGGAAGGGACAGGGGGTTACAATGAGCAGTTCTTC,CASSLEGTGGYNEQFF
-,TRBJ2-2,TRBV6-2/TRBV6-3,TRBD1,TGTGCCAGCAGTTACTCCCCGGGACAGGGAGCCGGGGAGCTGTTTTTT,CASSYSPGQGAGELFF
-,TRBJ1-3,TRBV7-8,-,TGTGCCAGCAGCTTAGCTTCCGCTGGAAACACCATATATTTT,CASSLASAGNTIYF
-,TRBJ1-1,TRBV19,-,TGTGCCAGTTTCCTGGCAGGAAACACTGAAGCTTTCTTT,CASFLAGNTEAFF
-,TRBJ1-3,TRBV19,-,TGTGCCAGTAGATACGACAGAATCTCTGGAAACACCATATATTTT,CASRYDRISGNTIYF
-,TRBJ1-1,TRBV9,-,TGTGCCAGCAGCGCCGTTAAGGGGGGGGCAGACACTGAAGCTTTCTTT,CASSAVKGGADTEAFF
-,TRBJ2-5,TRBV7-8,TRBD2,TGTGCCAGCAGCTTAGAGTCTAGCGGATGGGAGACCCAGTACTTC,CASSLESSGWETQYF
-,TRBJ2-1,TRBV6-6,-,TGTGCCAGCAGTGGCACGGAGAGCTCCTACAATGAGCAGTTCTTC,CASSGTESSYNEQFF
-,TRBJ2-3,TRBV4-3,-,TGCGCCAGCAGCCAAACCGGGTACACTAGCACAGATACGCAGTATTTT,CASSQTGYTSTDTQYF
-,TRBJ2-5,TRBV5-5,TRBD1,TGTGCCAGCAGACCCGGGACAGGAGAAGAGACCCAGTACTTC,CASRPGTGEETQYF
-,TRBJ2-1,TRBV7-2,TRBD1,TGTGCCAGCAGCTTCGCGGGACAGGGTAGTAATGAGCAGTTCTTC,CASSFAGQGSNEQFF
-,TRBJ1-5,TRBV7-9,-,TGTGCCAGCAGCTTAGCGGGGGCTGGACAGCCCCAGCATTTT,CASSLAGAGQPQHF
-,TRBJ2-3,TRBV15,TRBD2,TGTGCCACCAGCAGAGTTCTTAGCGGGGGGGGTGATACGCAGTATTTT,CATSRVLSGGGDTQYF
-,TRBJ2-3,TRBV5-4,-,TGTGCCAGCAGCTTCGATCTCCGGCAGGCGCAGTATTTT,CASSFDLRQAQYF
-,TRBJ2-6,TRBV5-6,-,TGTGCCAGCAGCCCGGGGTCCATACTCTCTGGGGCCAACGTCCTGACTTTC,CASSPGSILSGANVLTF
-,TRBJ2-3,TRBV6-1,-,TGTGCCAGCAGTGCGACTTTATTGCAGCTTAGCACAGATACGCAGTATTTT,CASSATLLQLSTDTQYF
-,TRBJ1-5,TRBV19,-,TGTGCCAGTTCTACAGGGCGCAATCAGCCCCAGCATTTT,CASSTGRNQPQHF
-,TRBJ1-4,TRBV7-2,-,TGTGCCAGCAGCTACCCTAGAGGGGGAACTAATGAAAAACTGTTTTTT,CASSYPRGGTNEKLFF
-,TRBJ2-5,TRBV5-1,-,TGCGCCAGCAGCTTGGTGAGAGGCAGCCAAGAGACCCAGTACTTC,CASSLVRGSQETQYF
-,TRBJ1-5,TRBV6-6,-,TGTGCCAGCAGCTTACAGGGCTTCTCCCGGCCCCAGCATTTT,CASSLQGFSRPQHF
-,TRBJ1-3,TRBV5-1,-,TGCGCCAGCAGCTTGCGGGGGTCAGGCACTGGAAACACCATATATTTT,CASSLRGSGTGNTIYF
-,TRBJ1-5,TRBV18,TRBD1,TGTGCCAGCTCACAGGGACAGGGTTTGAATCAGCCCCAGCATTTT,CASSQGQGLNQPQHF
-,TRBJ1-2,TRBV27,-,TGTGCCAGCAGTTTTCAGGGCGACCATGGCTACACCTTC,CASSFQGDHGYTF
-,TRBJ2-2,TRBV5-4,TRBD1,TGTGCCAGCAGCTCCTACAGGGGCCGGAACACCGGGGAGCTGTTTTTT,CASSSYRGRNTGELFF
few,TRBJ1-6,TRBV9,-,TGTGCCAGCAGCGTAGGTCGGGGTTATTCACCCCTCCACTTT,CASSVGRGYSPLHF
-,TRBJ2-1,TRBV14,TRBD2,TGTGCCAGCAGCCCCCGTCCTAGCGGGGTGTGGCGCTTGTCCTACAATGAGCAGTTCTTC,CASSPRPSGVWRLSYNEQFF
-,TRBJ2-7,TRBV6-1,-,TGTGCCAGCAGTGAAGCAGGGGTCCCCTACGAGCAGTACTTC,CASSEAGVPYEQYF
-,TRBJ2-5,TRBV18,-,TGTGCCAGCTCACCACCGGAGGGGGCGGAAGAGACCCAGTACTTC,CASSPPEGAEETQYF
-,TRBJ1-2,TRBV5-6,-,TGTGCCAGCAGCTCAGACAGTGGCTATGGCTACACCTTC,CASSSDSGYGYTF
-,TRBJ2-7,TRBV27,TRBD2,TGTGCCAGCAGACCTAGCGGTTCCTACGAGCAGTACTTC,CASRPSGSYEQYF
few,TRBJ1-5,TRBV5-1,TRBD1,TGCGCCAGCAGCCTGGGACAGGGAATCAATCAGCCCCAGCATTTT,CASSLGQGINQPQHF
-,TRBJ1-1,TRBV3-1/TRBV3-2,TRBD1,TGTGCCAGCAGCCAGGGACAGGGAATGAACACTGAAGCTTTCTTT,CASSQGQGMNTEAFF
-,TRBJ1-5,TRBV7-8,-,TGTGCCAGCAGCTTAGCGAGGCAGGGTCTGAATCAGCCCCAGCATTTT,CASSLARQGLNQPQHF
once,TRBJ1-6,TRBV10-2,TRBD1,TGCGCCAGCAGCTTAGACAGGGGGCGAAATTCACCCCTCCACTTT,CASSLDRGRNSPLHF
-,TRBJ1-6,TRBV10-1,TRBD1,TGCGCCAGCTCGGGACAGTTAAATTCACCCCTCCACTTT,CASSGQLNSPLHF
-,TRBJ2-2,TRBV9,TRBD1,TGTGCCAGCAGCGTAGCTACAGGACAGGGGCCCGGGGAGCTGTTTTTT,CASSVATGQGPGELFF
few,TRBJ1-2,TRBV4-1,-,TGCGCCAGCAGCCTTGTGGGCGGGGAGAACTATGGCTACACCTTC,CASSLVGGENYGYTF
-,TRBJ1-2,TRBV27,-,TGTGCCAGCAGTTTCTCCGGACTGGATGGCTACACCTTC,CASSFSGLDGYTF
few,TRBJ1-2,TRBV27,-,TGTGCCAGCAGCCGCACCGGGACATATGGCTACACCTTC,CASSRTGTYGYTF
-,TRBJ2-4,TRBV7-9,TRBD2,TGTGCCAGCAGCTTGGGGCGGGGGGAGGCCAAAAACATTCAGTACTTC,CASSLGRGEAKNIQYF
-,TRBJ1-5,TRBV2,-,TGTGCCAGCAGTGTGGAGGGGAGCAATCAGCCCCAGCATTTT,CASSVEGSNQPQHF
-,TRBJ1-1,TRBV4-2,TRBD1,TGTGCCAGCAGCCACTTGGACAGGCCGAACACTGAAGCTTTCTTT,CASSHLDRPNTEAFF
-,TRBJ2-5,TRBV6-5,TRBD1,TGTGCCAGCAGCCGGGACAGGAGCCAAGAGACCCAGTACTTC,CASSRDRSQETQYF
-,TRBJ2-7,TRBV11-2,TRBD2,TGTGCCAGCAGCTTAGGAGACGGGGGGTACGAGCAGTACTTC,CASSLGDGGYEQYF
-,TRBJ1-1,TRBV7-2,-,TGTGCCAGCAGCGCAACAATGAACACTGAAGCTTTCTTT,CASSATMNTEAFF
-,TRBJ1-2,TRBV7-2,-,TGTGCCAGCAGCTTACTTGGCACTCAGGATGGCTACACCTTC,CASSLLGTQDGYTF